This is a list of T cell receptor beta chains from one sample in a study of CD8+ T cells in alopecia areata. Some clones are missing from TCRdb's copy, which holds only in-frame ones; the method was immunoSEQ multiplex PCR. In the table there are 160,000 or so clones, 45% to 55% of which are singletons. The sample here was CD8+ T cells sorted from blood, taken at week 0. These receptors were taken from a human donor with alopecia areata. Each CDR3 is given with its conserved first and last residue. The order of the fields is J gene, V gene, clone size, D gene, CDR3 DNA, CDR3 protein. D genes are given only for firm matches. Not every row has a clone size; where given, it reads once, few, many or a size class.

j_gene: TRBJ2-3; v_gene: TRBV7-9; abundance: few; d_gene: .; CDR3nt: TGTGCCAGCAGCTTCGGCACAGATACGCAGTATTTT; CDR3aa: CASSFGTDTQYF
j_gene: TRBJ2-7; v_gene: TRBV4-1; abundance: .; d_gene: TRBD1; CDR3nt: TGCGCCAGCAGCCAAGATTGGAACAGGGGTTCCTACGAGCAGTACTTC; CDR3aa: CASSQDWNRGSYEQYF
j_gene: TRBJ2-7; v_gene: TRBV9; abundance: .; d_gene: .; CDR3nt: TGTGCCAGCAGCGTAGATGGCAGGACCCCCTACGAGCAGTACTTC; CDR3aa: CASSVDGRTPYEQYF
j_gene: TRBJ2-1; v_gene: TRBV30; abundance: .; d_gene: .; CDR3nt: TGTGCCTGGAGAGGAAAGGACAGAGCCAATGAGCAGTTCTTC; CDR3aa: CAWRGKDRANEQFF
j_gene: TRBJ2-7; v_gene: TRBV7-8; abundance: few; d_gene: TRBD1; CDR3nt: TGTGCCAGCAGTCCTGGGACAGGCGACTACGAGCAGTACTTC; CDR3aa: CASSPGTGDYEQYF
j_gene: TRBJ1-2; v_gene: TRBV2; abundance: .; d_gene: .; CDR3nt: TGTGCCAGCGGGCACAGGCTAGACTATGGCTACACCTTC; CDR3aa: CASGHRLDYGYTF
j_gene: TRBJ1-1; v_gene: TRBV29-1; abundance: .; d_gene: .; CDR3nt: TGCAGCGTCTCCAGGGGAGCTCCTGAAGCTTTCTTT; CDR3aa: CSVSRGAPEAFF
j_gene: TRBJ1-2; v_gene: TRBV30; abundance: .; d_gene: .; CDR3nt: TGTGCCTGGAGTGAGCTCTATGGCTACACCTTC; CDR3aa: CAWSELYGYTF
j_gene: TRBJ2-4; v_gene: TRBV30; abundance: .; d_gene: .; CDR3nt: TGTGCCTGGGGCGAAGCCAAAAACATTCAGTACTTC; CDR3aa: CAWGEAKNIQYF
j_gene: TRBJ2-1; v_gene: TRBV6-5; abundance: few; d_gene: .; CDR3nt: TGTGCCAGCATCCTGGGGAGTGAGCAGTTCTTC; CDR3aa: CASILGSEQFF
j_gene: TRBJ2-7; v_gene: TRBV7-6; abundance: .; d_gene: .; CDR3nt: TGTGCCAGCAGCTTAAGTTTTCCGAGGGAGCAGTACTTC; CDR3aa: CASSLSFPREQYF
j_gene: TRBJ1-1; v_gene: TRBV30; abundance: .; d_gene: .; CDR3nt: TGTGCCTGGAAAAGGGGCAACACTGAAGCTTTCTTT; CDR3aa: CAWKRGNTEAFF
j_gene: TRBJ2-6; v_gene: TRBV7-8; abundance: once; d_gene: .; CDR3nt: TGTGCCAGCAGCCACCCATTTGAGTCCCGCTCTGGGGCCAACGTCCTGACTTTC; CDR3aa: CASSHPFESRSGANVLTF
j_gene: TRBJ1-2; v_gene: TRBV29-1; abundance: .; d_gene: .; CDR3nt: TGCAGCGCCAGGGATGACTATGGCTACACCTTC; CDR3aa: CSARDDYGYTF
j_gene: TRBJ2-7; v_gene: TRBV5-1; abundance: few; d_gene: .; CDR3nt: TGCGCCAGCAGCAACGGAGACAGCTACGAGCAGTACTTC; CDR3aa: CASSNGDSYEQYF
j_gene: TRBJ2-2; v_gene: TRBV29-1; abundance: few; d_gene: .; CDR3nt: TGCAGCGTTGACCCAGGAACCGGGGAGCTGTTTTTT; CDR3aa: CSVDPGTGELFF
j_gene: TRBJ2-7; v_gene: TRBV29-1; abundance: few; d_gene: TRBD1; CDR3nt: TGCAGCGTTGAAGATCGTCGACAGGGACCCTACGAGCAGTACTTC; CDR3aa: CSVEDRRQGPYEQYF
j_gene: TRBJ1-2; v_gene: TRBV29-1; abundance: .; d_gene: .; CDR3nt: TGCAGCGTTGGGACAACGACGGGCTACACCTTC; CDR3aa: CSVGTTTGYTF
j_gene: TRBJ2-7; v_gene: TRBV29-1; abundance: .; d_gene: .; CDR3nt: TGCAGCGTTGAGGTTTGGGGCAGGACCAGCTCCTACGAGCAGTACTTC; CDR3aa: CSVEVWGRTSSYEQYF
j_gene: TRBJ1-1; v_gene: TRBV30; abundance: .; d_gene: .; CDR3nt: TGTGCCTGGGAATGGAGGGGCATGAACACTGAAGCTTTCTTT; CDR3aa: CAWEWRGMNTEAFF
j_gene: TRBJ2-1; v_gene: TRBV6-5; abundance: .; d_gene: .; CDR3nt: TGTGCCAGCAGTTTACAGGGATTTGGGCAGTTCTTC; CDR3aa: CASSLQGFGQFF
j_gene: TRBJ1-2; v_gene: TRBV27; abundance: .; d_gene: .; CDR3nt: TGTGCCAGCAGTTCTCCCAGCGAAAACTATGGCTACACCTTC; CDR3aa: CASSSPSENYGYTF
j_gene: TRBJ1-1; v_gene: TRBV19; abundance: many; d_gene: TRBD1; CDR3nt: TGTGCCAGTATCGAGACAGGGAACCCGAACACTGAAGCTTTCTTT; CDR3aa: CASIETGNPNTEAFF
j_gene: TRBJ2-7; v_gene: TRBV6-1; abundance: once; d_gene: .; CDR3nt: TGTGCCAGCAGTGAATGGAAAGGGAACTACGAGCAGTACTTC; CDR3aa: CASSEWKGNYEQYF
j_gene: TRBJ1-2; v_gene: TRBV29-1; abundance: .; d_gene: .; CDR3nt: TGCAGCGTTGAAGTCAGGACGGAGACTAACTATGGCTACACCTTC; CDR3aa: CSVEVRTETNYGYTF
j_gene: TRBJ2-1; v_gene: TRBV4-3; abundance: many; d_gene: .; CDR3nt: TGCGCCAGCAGTCAAAGCGTGGGCAATGAGCAGTTCTTC; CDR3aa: CASSQSVGNEQFF
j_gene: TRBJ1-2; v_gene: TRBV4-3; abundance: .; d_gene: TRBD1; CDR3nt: TGCGCCAGCAGCCAAGATCAGGGGACAGGCTATGGCTACACCTTC; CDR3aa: CASSQDQGTGYGYTF
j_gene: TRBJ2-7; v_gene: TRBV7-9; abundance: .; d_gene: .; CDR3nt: TGTGCCAGCAGCTCCTACAGCTCCTACGAGCAGTACTTC; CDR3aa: CASSSYSSYEQYF
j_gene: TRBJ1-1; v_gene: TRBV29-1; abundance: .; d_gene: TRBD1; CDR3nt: TGCAGCGTCTTGACAGGGATGAACACTGAAGCTTTCTTT; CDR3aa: CSVLTGMNTEAFF
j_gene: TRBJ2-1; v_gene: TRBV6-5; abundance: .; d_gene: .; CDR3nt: TGTGCCAGCAGTTACGGCTATGAGCAGTTCTTC; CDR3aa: CASSYGYEQFF
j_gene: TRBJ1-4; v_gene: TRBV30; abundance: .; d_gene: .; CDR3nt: TGTGCCTGGAGTGTCGGGAGCCCTAATGAAAAACTGTTTTTT; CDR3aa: CAWSVGSPNEKLFF
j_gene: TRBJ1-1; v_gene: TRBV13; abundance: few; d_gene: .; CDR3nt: TGTGCCAGCAGCTTAACACTGGGGCTGAACACTGAAGCTTTCTTT; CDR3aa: CASSLTLGLNTEAFF
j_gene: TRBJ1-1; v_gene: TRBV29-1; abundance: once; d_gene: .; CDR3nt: TGCAGCGTTGAAGATCGGGTCGTCGAAGCTTTCTTT; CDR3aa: CSVEDRVVEAFF
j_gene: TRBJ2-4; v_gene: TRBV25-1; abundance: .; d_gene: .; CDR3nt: TGTGCCCCTCTAAACATTCAGTACTTC; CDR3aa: CAPLNIQYF
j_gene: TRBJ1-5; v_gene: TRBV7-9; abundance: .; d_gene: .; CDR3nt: TGTGCCGGGGGTGGTGACGGCAATCAGCCCCAGCATTTT; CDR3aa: CAGGGDGNQPQHF
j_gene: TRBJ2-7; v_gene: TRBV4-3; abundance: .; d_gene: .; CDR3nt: TGCGCCAGCAGCCAAGGGCAGAGTAGTCCTGGCGAGCAGTACTTC; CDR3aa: CASSQGQSSPGEQYF
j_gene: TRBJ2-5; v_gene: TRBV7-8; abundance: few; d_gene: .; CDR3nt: TGTGCCAGCAGCTTTTCCAGGAAAGCTCCAGAGACCCAGTACTTC; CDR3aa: CASSFSRKAPETQYF
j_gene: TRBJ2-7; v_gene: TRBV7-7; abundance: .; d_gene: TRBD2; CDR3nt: TGTGCCAGCGCGGCGGGGGTTTCCTACGAGCAGTACTTC; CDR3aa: CASAAGVSYEQYF
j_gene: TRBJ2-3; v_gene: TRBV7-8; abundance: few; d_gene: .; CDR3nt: TGTGCCAGCAGCTTAGCGGGCAGGGCCGGCACAGATACGCAGTATTTT; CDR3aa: CASSLAGRAGTDTQYF
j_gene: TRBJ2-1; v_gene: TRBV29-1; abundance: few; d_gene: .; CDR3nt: TGCAGCGTTGAAATTGTTCCGGGGGTCGGCAATGAGCAGTTCTTC; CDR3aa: CSVEIVPGVGNEQFF
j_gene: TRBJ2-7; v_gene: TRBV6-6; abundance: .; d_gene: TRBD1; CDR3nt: TGTGCCAGCAGTCGGGACAGGGTGGAGCAGTACTTC; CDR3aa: CASSRDRVEQYF
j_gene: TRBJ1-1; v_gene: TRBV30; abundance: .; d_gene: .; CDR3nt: TGTGCCTGGAGTGTCGTTGTGGGCGAAGCTTTCTTT; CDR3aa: CAWSVVVGEAFF
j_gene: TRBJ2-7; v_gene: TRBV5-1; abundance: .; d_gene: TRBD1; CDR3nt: TGCGCCAGCAGACCGGGACAGGGGAACTACGAGCAGTACTTC; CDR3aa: CASRPGQGNYEQYF
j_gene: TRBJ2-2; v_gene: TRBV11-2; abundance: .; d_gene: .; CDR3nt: TGTGCCAGCAGCCCGCCCGGGGAGCTGTTTTTT; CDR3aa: CASSPPGELFF
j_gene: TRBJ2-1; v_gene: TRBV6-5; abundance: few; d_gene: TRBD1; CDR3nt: TGTGCCAGCAGTGCCCCGGGACAGGCTAATGAGCAGTTCTTC; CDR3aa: CASSAPGQANEQFF
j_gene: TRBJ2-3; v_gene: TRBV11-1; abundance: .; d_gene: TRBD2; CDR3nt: TGTGCCAGCAGCTCACCTGTGTTCGGGGGGGCTAGTAGCACAGATACGCAGTATTTT; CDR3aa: CASSSPVFGGASSTDTQYF
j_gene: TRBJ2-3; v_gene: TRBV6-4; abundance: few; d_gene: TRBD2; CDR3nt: TGTGCCAGCAGTGAGACCCCCAGCGGGGCCACAGATACGCAGTATTTT; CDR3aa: CASSETPSGATDTQYF
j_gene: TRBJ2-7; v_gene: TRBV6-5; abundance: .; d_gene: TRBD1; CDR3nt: TGTGCCAGCAGGACGGACAGGGGCAGCTACGAGCAGTACTTC; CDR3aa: CASRTDRGSYEQYF